This T cell receptor beta chain was captured by sequencing in a study of T cell changes during pregnancy in multiple sclerosis. Germline V CDR1 and CDR2: SEHNR, FQNEAQ (reference sequence). There are 17 residues in the CDR3. Trimming pared 1 base from V and 7 bases from J, leaving 20 bases between. Only in-frame clones appear in the TCRdb table, and some are missing; sequencing was by immunoSEQ multiplex PCR. Of roughly 100,000 clones in the sample, 85% to 95% were seen once. The material was peripheral blood, obtained after pregnancy. This TCR came from a female donor with multiple sclerosis, enrolled in a pregnancy study. This chain uses TRBV7-9 with TRBJ2-1; tentative D call: TRBD2 (6 bases). The CDR3 DNA sequence: TGTGCCAGCAGCTTAGGCCCCCTAAGGGGACTTAATAATGAGCAGTTCTTC. It specifies CASSLGPLRGLNNEQFF.